This is a list of T cell receptor beta chains from one sample in a study of blood T cell repertoires in COVID-19. Libraries were prepared by immunoSEQ multiplex PCR; TCRdb keeps only in-frame clonotypes and omits some of them. This sample has about 110,000 clones; 70% to 90% occur once, and the top ten carry approximately 1.3%. Source material: peripheral blood. The receptors come from a man in his forties with acute or convalescent COVID-19. Both conserved end residues are part of each CDR3. The D gene is left open where the match is weak. Clone size appears in some rows only: once, few, many, or a class for an expanded clone.

abundance,len,d_gene,v_gene,j_gene,CDR3nt,CDR3aa
once,13,TRBD1,TRBV6-1,TRBJ1-5,TGTGCCAGCAGTGAGGGACAGGCCCAGCCCCAGCATTTT,CASSEGQAQPQHF
-,16,TRBD1,TRBV5-1,TRBJ2-5,TGCGCCAGCAGCTTTGGGGACAGGGGCGGCCAAGAGACCCAGTACTTC,CASSFGDRGGQETQYF
-,15,-,TRBV28,TRBJ1-3,TGTGCCAGCAGTTTAGGACTGGACTCTGGAAACACCATATATTTT,CASSLGLDSGNTIYF
-,16,-,TRBV10-1,TRBJ2-1,TGCGCCTGCTGTAGTTCTCTCAAAACCTCCTACAATGAGCAGTTCTTC,CACCSSLKTSYNEQFF
-,13,-,TRBV18,TRBJ1-1,TGTGCCAGCTCAGTTCCAGAGAACACTGAAGCTTTCTTT,CASSVPENTEAFF
-,11,-,TRBV6-5,TRBJ2-7,TGTGCCAGCAAACAGACCTACGAGCAGTACTTC,CASKQTYEQYF
-,15,TRBD1,TRBV6-5,TRBJ2-3,TGTGCCAGCAGTTCCTTGGACAGGGGCACAGATACGCAGTATTTT,CASSSLDRGTDTQYF
-,14,TRBD2,TRBV6-5,TRBJ2-2,TGTGCCAGCAGGGCGGGAGGTGTCACCGGGGAGCTGTTTTTT,CASRAGGVTGELFF
-,15,TRBD1,TRBV6-5,TRBJ1-2,TGTGCCAGCAGCCACAACAGGGGTCCTAACTATGGCTACACCTTC,CASSHNRGPNYGYTF
-,15,-,TRBV6-2/TRBV6-3,TRBJ1-5,TGTGCCAGCAGTTACGGGCGAGGGAGCAATCAGCCCCAGCATTTT,CASSYGRGSNQPQHF
once,15,-,TRBV6-5,TRBJ2-7,TGTGCCAGCAGTTACTCGCGGCCCCCTTCGTACGAGCAGTACTTC,CASSYSRPPSYEQYF
-,13,-,TRBV7-3,TRBJ2-5,TGTGCCAGCAGCTCCGGACTTTCGGAGACCCAGTACTTC,CASSSGLSETQYF
-,15,TRBD1,TRBV4-3,TRBJ2-5,TGCGCCAGCAGCCAAGGGGGACAGGGTCAGGGGACCCAGTACTTC,CASSQGGQGQGTQYF
-,14,-,TRBV6-5,TRBJ2-7,TGTGCCAGCAGGAGACAGGCGGGTTGGTACGAGCAGTACTTC,CASRRQAGWYEQYF
few,13,-,TRBV7-2,TRBJ1-2,TGTGCCAGCAGCTCTCAGGGGAGCTATGGCTACACCTTC,CASSSQGSYGYTF
-,17,-,TRBV5-4,TRBJ1-2,TGTGCCAGCAGCCTGAACCGCGTTGAGAGTTCTCGCTATGGCTACACCTTC,CASSLNRVESSRYGYTF
-,15,-,TRBV28,TRBJ1-5,TGTGCCAGCAGTAACGACTTCAGCTATAATCAGCCCCAGCATTTT,CASSNDFSYNQPQHF
-,18,-,TRBV7-6,TRBJ2-7,TGTGCCAGCAGCTTTAGGGCCTCCCGGGAGCACGCCCACTACGAGCAGTACTTC,CASSFRASREHAHYEQYF
-,16,-,TRBV5-1,TRBJ2-1,TGCGCCAGCAGCCCTCGCACAGTCGAGTCCTACAATGAGCAGTTCTTC,CASSPRTVESYNEQFF
-,16,-,TRBV4-3,TRBJ2-3,TGCGCCAGCAGCCAAGATCTGGGCGGGCGCACAGATACGCAGTATTTT,CASSQDLGGRTDTQYF
-,13,-,TRBV18,TRBJ2-1,TGTGCCAGCTCCCCGGAGGCGCACAATGAGCAGTTCTTC,CASSPEAHNEQFF
few,15,TRBD1,TRBV7-9,TRBJ1-4,TGTGCCAGCAGCCCAGGGGGACAGTTTAATGAAAAACTGTTTTTT,CASSPGGQFNEKLFF
-,16,-,TRBV23-1,TRBJ2-6,TGCGCCAGCAGTCAATCCAGCAGGGCAGGGGCCAACGTCCTGACTTTC,CASSQSSRAGANVLTF
-,13,-,TRBV2,TRBJ1-2,TGTGCCAGCATTAACCGGGACACCTATGGCTACACCTTC,CASINRDTYGYTF
-,18,TRBD1,TRBV11-2,TRBJ2-5,TGTGCCAGCAGCGCGCACATCTCCGGGACAGGAACGTGGGAGACCCAGTACTTC,CASSAHISGTGTWETQYF
-,15,-,TRBV5-4,TRBJ1-6,TGTGCCAGCAGTTTCCTCAGCGGTAACAATTCACCCCTCCACTTT,CASSFLSGNNSPLHF
-,13,TRBD1,TRBV7-9,TRBJ1-2,TGTGCCAGCAGCCCAGGGGGCTTCTATGGCTACACCTTC,CASSPGGFYGYTF
-,10,-,TRBV20-1,TRBJ1-2,TGTACTTCAGGGGAATTCGGCTACACCTTC,CTSGEFGYTF